This T cell receptor (beta chain) comes out of a study of a mutant IDH1 vaccine in newly diagnosed glioma. Germline loops: CDR1 MNHEY, CDR2 SVGAGI. With 6 bases clipped from V and 9 bases from J, the junction kept 10 bases outside the gene matches. The CDR3 runs 15 residues. Some clones are missing from TCRdb's copy, which holds only in-frame ones; the method was immunoSEQ multiplex PCR. The data show about 35,000 clones, with about nine tenths seen just once and 4.8% held by the top ten. Time point described: baseline, week 1 (first vaccination visit). The treatment denotes: pre-vaccination baseline after standard-of-care therapy.

The V gene is TRBV6-5, the J gene TRBJ1-6; TRBD1 matches at 8 bases. The sequence was collected from a woman in her thirties or forties with glioma. The source material was PBMCs, sampled from a glioma patient treated with radiotherapy, temozolomide or both. The CDR3 DNA reads as TGTGCCAGCAGAATACTGGGACAGGATTCTTCACCCCTCCACTTT. This encodes CASRILGQDSSPLHF.